A selection of T cell receptor beta chains follows, all from one sample in a study of T cells in Graves' hyperthyroidism and ophthalmopathy. TCRdb re-called the multiplex PCR reads with MiXCR, one entry per CDR3 protein. The sample contains approximately 690,000 distinct CDR3 sequences, less than 25% of which appear only once. The sequencing sample was made of blood. All receptors derive from a man aged 25-45 years with Graves' ophthalmopathy. The CDR3 runs from the conserved cysteine through the conserved F or W. Each record gives: D gene, J gene, V gene, clone size, CDR3 protein, CDR3 DNA. The D gene is left open where the match is weak. The size field is filled for only some rows; it gives once, few, many or a size class.

>NA|TRBJ2-5|TRBV7-9|NA
CASSRRRGRQETQYF
TGTGCCAGCAGCCGTCGAAGGGGGAGACAAGAGACCCAGTACTTC
>NA|TRBJ2-7|TRBV3-1|NA
CASSQGQGKDEQYF
TGTGCCAGCAGCCAAGGTCAAGGGAAAGACGAGCAGTACTTC
>NA|TRBJ2-5|TRBV27|many
CASSLRSLQGLQETQYF
TGTGCCAGCAGTTTAAGATCATTACAGGGACTACAAGAGACCCAGTACTTC
>TRBD1|TRBJ1-2|TRBV28|many
CASSAGQVYGYTF
TGTGCCAGCAGTGCGGGACAGGTCTATGGCTACACCTTC
>NA|TRBJ2-1|TRBV29-1|NA
CSVEAGLGSNEQFF
TGCAGCGTTGAAGCGGGCCTAGGCTCCAATGAGCAGTTCTTC
>NA|TRBJ1-2|TRBV12-3/TRBV12-4|many
CASSSHRGGDRPYGYTF
TGTGCCAGCAGTTCCCATAGGGGGGGTGACAGGCCCTATGGCTACACCTTC
>NA|TRBJ2-2|TRBV6-1|few
CASSFLGHTGELFF
TGTGCCAGCTCCTTCCTCGGGCACACCGGGGAGCTGTTTTTT
>NA|TRBJ2-3|TRBV12-3/TRBV12-4|few
CASSLGTGADTQYF
TGTGCCAGCAGTTTAGGGACGGGAGCAGATACGCAGTATTTT
>TRBD2|TRBJ2-3|TRBV29-1|NA
CSVGTSGSTDTQYF
TGCAGCGTTGGGACTAGCGGGAGCACAGATACGCAGTATTTT
>NA|TRBJ2-5|TRBV29-1|NA
CSVVPNFQETQYF
TGCAGCGTTGTCCCGAACTTCCAAGAGACCCAGTACTTC
>TRBD2|TRBJ2-3|TRBV30|many
CAWSSGTSGSTDTQYF
TGTGCCTGGAGTTCCGGGACTAGCGGGAGTACAGATACGCAGTATTTT
>TRBD2|TRBJ2-3|TRBV7-3|few
CASSAGTSGRAQYF
TGTGCCAGCAGCGCGGGGACTAGCGGGAGGGCGCAGTATTTT
>NA|TRBJ1-5|TRBV30|many
CAWGGFTNQPQHF
TGTGCCTGGGGGGGGTTCACCAATCAGCCCCAGCATTTT
>NA|TRBJ2-2|TRBV18|many
CASSDSATGELFF
TGTGCCTCCTCGGACTCGGCCACCGGGGAGCTGTTTTTT
>TRBD2|TRBJ2-5|TRBV14|NA
CASSHRGRGQETQYF
TGTGCCAGCAGCCACCGGGGGAGGGGTCAAGAGACCCAGTACTTC
>TRBD2|TRBJ2-7|TRBV5-1|many
CASSLGTSVYEQYF
TGCGCCAGCAGCTTGGGGACTAGCGTCTACGAGCAGTACTTC
>TRBD1|TRBJ2-1|TRBV27|NA
CASSLTTGGDEQFF
TGTGCCAGCAGTTTAACCACAGGGGGCGATGAGCAGTTCTTC
>NA|TRBJ1-2|TRBV27|NA
CASSLGLNYGYTF
TGTGCCAGCAGTTTAGGACTTAACTATGGCTACACCTTC
>NA|TRBJ2-5|TRBV20-1|many
CSAAETGLETQYF
TGCAGTGCCGCGGAAACGGGGCTAGAGACCCAGTACTTC
>NA|TRBJ2-4|TRBV19|NA
CASSIGDMAKNIQYF
TGTGCCAGTAGTATAGGAGATATGGCCAAAAACATTCAGTACTTC
>NA|TRBJ1-6|TRBV28|NA
CASSFGWGTSSYNSPLHF
TGTGCCAGCAGTTTTGGTTGGGGGACCAGCTCCTATAATTCACCCCTCCACTTT
>TRBD1|TRBJ2-2|TRBV7-9|NA
CASSSRQGWSGELFF
TGTGCCAGCAGCAGCAGACAGGGTTGGTCCGGGGAGCTGTTTTTT
>NA|TRBJ2-1|TRBV19|NA
CASSWSRGIGNEQFF
TGTGCCAGTAGTTGGTCTAGAGGGATAGGCAATGAGCAGTTCTTC
>NA|TRBJ2-7|TRBV28|many
CASSSTPRSYEQYF
TGTGCCAGCAGTTCGACACCTAGATCCTACGAGCAGTACTTC
>NA|TRBJ2-7|TRBV11-2|many
CASASPGGDTYEQYF
TGTGCCAGCGCTAGCCCCGGCGGGGACACCTACGAGCAGTACTTC
>NA|TRBJ2-3|TRBV7-3|few
CASKVSGGGTDTQYF
TGTGCCAGCAAGGTTAGCGGAGGAGGCACAGATACGCAGTATTTT
>NA|TRBJ1-4|TRBV27|few
CASSLGHGASNEKLFF
TGTGCCAGCAGTTTAGGTCACGGGGCATCTAATGAAAAACTGTTTTTT
>NA|TRBJ2-1|TRBV5-1|few
CASAPGGGWYNEQFF
TGCGCCAGCGCCCCGGGTGGGGGCTGGTACAATGAGCAGTTCTTC
>NA|TRBJ2-1|TRBV6-1|few
CASRISGYNEQFF
TGTGCCAGCAGGATTAGCGGCTACAATGAGCAGTTCTTC
>TRBD1|TRBJ1-5|TRBV20-1|NA
CSAIRRTGEGLGNQPQHF
TGCAGTGCTATCCGGAGGACAGGGGAAGGTTTGGGCAATCAGCCCCAGCATTTT
>TRBD1|TRBJ2-7|TRBV27|NA
CASSLGRAGTGLEQYF
TGTGCCAGCAGTTTAGGGAGGGCCGGGACAGGGCTCGAGCAGTACTTC
>TRBD1|TRBJ2-7|TRBV18|many
CASSPWGQGYEQYF
TGTGCCAGCTCACCGTGGGGACAGGGTTACGAGCAGTACTTC
>TRBD2|TRBJ2-1|TRBV5-1|many
CASHTSGYNEQFF
TGCGCCAGCCATACTAGCGGATACAATGAGCAGTTCTTC
>TRBD2|TRBJ2-1|TRBV7-9|many
CASSLVGLGYNEQFF
TGTGCCAGCAGCTTAGTCGGACTAGGCTACAATGAGCAGTTCTTC
>TRBD2|TRBJ2-3|TRBV4-2|NA
CASSQVAREATDTQYF
TGTGCCAGCAGCCAAGTGGCGCGGGAGGCCACAGATACGCAGTATTTT
>NA|TRBJ1-6|TRBV3-1|NA
CASSREGSQANSPLHF
TGTGCCAGCAGCCGAGAGGGTAGTCAGGCTAATTCACCCCTCCACTTT
>NA|TRBJ2-7|TRBV3-1|many
CASSQGRSTYEQYF
TGTGCCAGCAGCCAAGGAAGATCCACCTACGAGCAGTACTTC
>NA|TRBJ1-3|TRBV28|few
CASSEDTYSGNTIYF
TGTGCCAGCAGTGAGGACACCTACTCTGGAAACACCATATATTTT
>NA|TRBJ1-2|TRBV29-1|few
CSVMAGPYGYTF
TGCAGCGTCATGGCAGGACCCTATGGCTACACCTTC
>TRBD1|TRBJ1-1|TRBV20-1|NA
CSARLTGGWNTEAFF
TGCAGTGCTAGATTAACAGGGGGGTGGAACACTGAAGCTTTCTTT
>NA|TRBJ1-2|TRBV28|many
CASSFMRSYGYTF
TGTGCCAGCAGTTTTATGCGGAGCTATGGCTACACCTTC
>NA|TRBJ2-2|TRBV12-3/TRBV12-4|few
CASRPRDTGELFF
TGTGCCAGCAGGCCCCGGGACACCGGGGAGCTGTTTTTT
>NA|TRBJ1-4|TRBV18|NA
CASSRKQATNEKLFF
TGTGCCAGCTCACGAAAACAGGCAACTAATGAAAAACTGTTTTTT
>NA|TRBJ2-7|TRBV29-1|many
CSVGNSYEQYF
TGCAGCGTTGGGAACTCCTACGAGCAGTACTTC
>NA|TRBJ1-1|TRBV29-1|few
CSAGTVNTEAFF
TGCAGCGCCGGGACGGTGAACACTGAAGCTTTCTTT
>NA|TRBJ1-2|TRBV14|many
CASSRRNRSTGVYGYTF
TGTGCCAGCAGCCGACGGAATCGTTCAACGGGGGTCTATGGCTACACCTTC
>TRBD2|TRBJ2-4|TRBV28|few
CASNPWGREGPKNIQYF
TGTGCCAGCAATCCATGGGGGCGGGAGGGTCCCAAAAACATTCAGTACTTC
>NA|TRBJ2-4|TRBV18|NA
CASSPPGAKNIQYF
TGTGCCAGCTCACCGCCGGGAGCCAAAAACATTCAGTACTTC
>NA|TRBJ2-7|TRBV6-1|NA
CASNEQYF
TGTGCCAGCAACGAGCAGTACTTC
>NA|TRBJ1-4|TRBV30|NA
CAWSHGGNNEKLFF
TGTGCCTGGAGTCACGGGGGGAATAATGAAAAACTGTTTTTT
>NA|TRBJ2-6|TRBV18|many
CASSPQGAGANVLTF
TGTGCCAGCTCACCACAGGGGGCTGGGGCCAACGTCCTGACTTTC
>NA|TRBJ2-7|TRBV5-1|many
CASSLGPLQGNEQYF
TGCGCCAGCAGCTTGGGACCCCTACAGGGTAACGAGCAGTACTTC
>NA|TRBJ2-7|TRBV28|NA
CASSLWLTAPSSYEQYF
TGTGCCAGCAGTTTATGGCTGACAGCCCCGAGCTCCTACGAGCAGTACTTC
>NA|TRBJ1-1|TRBV20-1|many
CSASPGNNPPEAFF
TGCAGTGCTAGCCCAGGAAATAACCCACCTGAAGCTTTCTTT
>NA|TRBJ2-2|TRBV11-3|many
CASSFRKGPANTGELFF
TGTGCCAGCAGCTTTCGGAAAGGTCCAGCAAACACCGGGGAGCTGTTTTTT
>TRBD2|TRBJ2-1|TRBV20-1|many
CSARDLSGRVYNEQFF
TGCAGTGCTAGAGATCTTAGCGGGAGGGTCTACAATGAGCAGTTCTTC
>NA|TRBJ2-5|TRBV5-4|NA
CASSFSGGPGETQYF
TGTGCCAGCAGCTTCTCTGGGGGGCCGGGAGAGACCCAGTACTTC